Listed here are 32 T cell receptor beta chains from one sample, sequenced in a study of blood T cells in healthy people across ages (dated by TCRdb to 2015 to 2017). The library relied on 5' RACE. Sequencer: Illumina HiSeq 2500. A second PCR of roughly 6 to 11 cycles was run with a J-beta primer mix and a sample-barcoded 5' primer. The public reads were reanalyzed by TCRdb: fastp trimming at Q25, MiXCR alignment, in-frame beta chains only. Under each unique CDR3 protein, matching rows form one entry showing the most common genes and DNA. The sample data list fewer than 800,000 distinct CDR3 sequences, and approximately 25% of these were observed just once. The ten largest account for 9.4% of the sample. These data are also associated with another study on T cells of mothers and their children.

The sample consisted of blood. The receptors stem from a boy aged 10-17 years in good health.

This rearrangement joins TRBV15 to TRBJ2-1, with D possibly TRBD2 on 5 matching bases. This CDR3 contains 15 residues. The V gene lost 5 bases and the J gene lost 2 bases, with 13 bases spanning the gap. From germline, CDR1 is LNHNV and CDR2 YYDKDF (reference sequence). CDR3 region: CATSPRTQPYNEQFF. The CDR3 nucleotides read TGTGCCACCAGCCCCCGGACTCAGCCCTACAATGAGCAGTTCTTC.

The chain links TRBV2 to TRBJ1-3; TRBD1 is a possible D gene (5 bases). This CDR3 contains 14 residues. Germline V gene sequence: CDR1 SNHLY, CDR2 FYNNEI. V was pared by 1 base and J by 8 bases, with 12 bases between. The CDR3 loop is CASSEEWGADTIYF. As DNA, the CDR3 is TGTGCCAGCAGTGAAGAATGGGGCGCGGACACCATATATTTT.

This clonotype occurred once. The chain joins TRBV20-1 to TRBJ1-6; D possibly corresponds to TRBD1 (5 bases). Looked up from germline, CDR1 is DFQATT and CDR2 is SNEGSKA (reference sequence). Trimming took 5 bases from V and 9 from J, leaving 17 bases between them. The CDR3 loop spans 14 amino acids. CDR3 bases: TGCAGTGCTCGACCGGGACCGAGGGCTTCACCCCTCCACTTT. Protein sequence: CSARPGPRASPLHF.

This clonotype was counted ten times or more. The chain links TRBV12-3 or TRBV12-4 to TRBJ1-2; possibly TRBD1 for D (5 bases). The CDR3 is made up of 14 amino acids. The ends were cut back, 3 bases at V and 5 bases at J, with 13 bases in the middle. CDR3 sequence: CASSLGRVGYGYTF. In nucleotides, the CDR3 is TGTGCCAGCAGTTTGGGCAGGGTAGGGTATGGCTACACCTTC.

This chain joins TRBV20-1 and TRBJ2-1; the match to TRBD2 covers 8 bases. After removal of 3 bases from V and 7 bases from J, the junction contained 17 bases not matched to a gene. This CDR3 comprises 17 residues. Germline V gene data show CDR1 as DFQATT and CDR2 as SNEGSKA (reference sequence). The CDR3 DNA reads TGCAGTGCTAGCCCGTCCCTATTAGCGGGGTCTTTTAATGAGCAGTTCTTC. As protein: CSASPSLLAGSFNEQFF.

This rearrangement joins TRBV3-1 to TRBJ2-3; D might be TRBD2 (6 bases). Trimming took off 1 base at V and 1 base at J, with 15 bases between the two ends. In germline, CDR1 is LGHDT, CDR2 YNNKEL (reference sequence). The CDR3 has 17 residues. CDR3 residues: CASSQVASGLGTDTQYF. The CDR3 DNA reads as TGTGCCAGCAGCCAAGTAGCCTCGGGACTTGGCACAGATACGCAGTATTTT.

V and J are TRBV15 and TRBJ1-1; D unresolved. Trimming left V 5 bases short and J 1 base short, with 11 bases between. Looked up from germline, CDR1 is LNHNV and CDR2 is YYDKDF (reference sequence). This CDR3 is built from 14 residues. The CDR3 region is CATSSRQPNTEAFF. The CDR3 coding sequence is TGTGCCACCAGCTCCCGACAACCGAACACTGAAGCTTTCTTT.

This clonotype has only a few counts. The rearrangement uses TRBV10-3 and TRBJ2-3, with 11 bases that match TRBD2. CDR1 and CDR2 from the germline V gene are ENHRY and SYGVKD. This CDR3 is 15 amino acids long. V lost 4 bases to trimming and J lost 3 bases; unmatched junction nucleotides: 3. The CDR3 here is CAISVGTSGTDTQYF. DNA for the CDR3: TGTGCCATCAGTGTGGGGACTAGCGGAACAGATACGCAGTATTTT.

This clonotype came up many times. DNA of the CDR3: TGTGCCAGCAGTGAAGCGACAGGGATCGCAGATACGCAGTATTTT. It encodes CASSEATGIADTQYF. The rearrangement links TRBV6-1 to TRBJ2-3; TRBD1 aligns across 7 bases. The CDR3 contains 15 residues. Germline CDR1 MNHNS, CDR2 SASEGT. With V trimmed by 0 bases and J by 4 bases, 4 bases remained unmatched.

The chain joins TRBV7-9 to TRBJ1-1, with 11 bases matching TRBD1. Germline values: CDR1 SEHNR, CDR2 FQNEAQ (reference sequence). The CDR3 totals 15 residues. Germline trimming cut 5 bases from V and 4 bases from J; bases unmatched to any gene: 6. The CDR3: CASSLGQGAITEAFF. CDR3 DNA sequence: TGTGCCAGCAGCCTTGGACAGGGGGCGATCACTGAAGCTTTCTTT.

Regarding this clonotype: Because the CDR3 is missing its conserved closing phenylalanine or tryptophan, this is likely a read error. Here the CDR3 reads CASSSPGGTGGTDTQYL. The CDR3, as DNA: TGTGCCAGCAGTTCACCGGGCGGGACAGGCGGCACAGATACGCAGTATCTT. The chain is built from TRBV12-3 or TRBV12-4 and TRBJ2-3; 8 positions agree with TRBD1. This CDR3 contains 17 residues. J lost 1 base, V lost 4 bases, and 10 bases had no gene match.

CDR3 sequence (DNA): TGTGCCAGCAGCCAAGATCCCAGGGCAGGAGAGACCCAGTACTTC. Translating gives CASSQDPRAGETQYF. The V gene is TRBV14, the J gene TRBJ2-5; maybe TRBD1 (5 bases). Trimming took 0 bases from V and 4 from J, leaving 12 bases between them. Germline V gene lookup returns CDR1 SGHDN and CDR2 FVKESK. The CDR3 has 15 amino acids.

The chain recombines TRBV5-1 with TRBJ1-6, with no clear D. The germline V gene encodes CDR1 SGHRS and CDR2 YFSETQ. The length of the CDR3 is 16 residues. Trimming pared 0 bases from V and 7 bases from J, leaving 14 bases between. CDR3 protein: CASSLDGRVGNSPLHF. In nucleotides, the CDR3 is TGCGCCAGCAGCTTGGACGGGAGGGTAGGGAATTCACCCCTCCACTTT.

The V call is TRBV2, the J call TRBJ1-4; D may be TRBD1 (6 bases). There are 16 residues in the CDR3. From germline, CDR1 is SNHLY and CDR2 FYNNEI. Deletions cut 7 bases from V and 3 bases from J, with 18 bases between. The DNA of the CDR3 is TGTGCCAGCAACACCCTGAAGGGGGGTGCTAATGAAAAACTGTTTTTT. Translated, it gives CASNTLKGGANEKLFF.

This clonotype was counted only a few times. The chain combines TRBV5-1 with TRBJ2-7; D might be TRBD1 or TRBD2, each matching 5 bases. V lost 0 bases and J 3 bases, leaving 10 bases between the germline ends. Germline V CDR1 and CDR2: SGHRS, YFSETQ. The CDR3 totals 14 residues. The CDR3 sequence: CASSLGRDDYEQYF. The CDR3 DNA is TGCGCCAGCAGCTTGGGCAGGGACGACTACGAGCAGTACTTC.

CDR3 DNA sequence: TGTGCCAGCAGTCCCCTAGCGGGAGTCCCCAATGAGCAGTTCTTC. Translated: CASSPLAGVPNEQFF. This chain uses TRBV6-4 with TRBJ2-1; 10 bases map to TRBD2. Unmatched junction bases numbered 7, after V lost 5 bases and J lost 6 bases. The CDR3 runs to 15 residues. Germline CDR1 is MRHNA and CDR2 is SNTAGT.

In regard to this clonotype: The CDR3 does not close with the conserved phenylalanine or tryptophan, likely indicating a read error. This rearrangement joins TRBV20-1 to TRBJ1-2, with D perhaps matching TRBD1 (5 bases). Germline-derived CDR1 and CDR2 are DFQATT and SNEGSKA (reference sequence). Trimming removed 3 bases at V and 3 bases at J, with 11 bases between. The CDR3 is made up of 13 amino acids. For the CDR3, the DNA is TGCAGTGCTAGTAAAGGGGCGTACTATGGCTACACCTTG. This encodes CSASKGAYYGYTL.

This chain joins TRBV7-9 and TRBJ1-2, with TRBD1 matching over 7 bases. The CDR3 is 13 residues long. Germline CDR1 and CDR2: SEHNR and FQNEAQ (reference sequence). The J segment lost 4 bases and the V segment lost 4 bases, leaving 3 bases of the junction unmatched. The CDR3 sequence is CASSWDRPYGYTF. The CDR3, as DNA: TGTGCCAGCAGCTGGGACAGACCCTATGGCTACACCTTC.

This chain uses TRBV12-3 or TRBV12-4 with TRBJ2-1; no definite D call. Between the trimmed V and J ends, which lost 4 bases and 10 bases, there was a span of 11 bases. CDR3 size: 12 residues. Here the CDR3 DNA reads TGTGCCAGCAGTTGGAGCCCTGGGGAGCAGTTCTTC. Amino acid sequence: CASSWSPGEQFF.

This rearrangement joins TRBV7-9 to TRBJ1-4; tentatively, D is TRBD1 (5 bases). Per germline, CDR1 SEHNR and CDR2 FQNEAQ (reference sequence). The V and J ends lost 5 bases and 4 bases respectively, with 17 bases between them. The CDR3 is 16 amino acids. The CDR3 spells CASSPGPTNLNEKLFF. The DNA of the CDR3 is TGTGCCAGCAGCCCGGGACCCACGAATCTTAATGAAAAACTGTTTTTT. The entire variable domain, with the rest obtained from reference TRBV7-9 and TRBJ1-4, is as follows: DTGVSQNPRHKITKRGQNVTFRCDPISEHNRLYWYRQTLGQGPEFLTYFQNEAQLEKSRLLSDRFSAERPKGSFSTLEIQRTEQGDSAMYLCASSPGPTNLNEKLFFGSGTQLSVL.

The V and J genes are TRBV12-3 or TRBV12-4 and TRBJ1-5, with D uncertain. CDR3 length: 14 amino acids. V was shortened by 0 bases and J by 5 bases, with 8 bases between the two germline ends. Written as DNA, the CDR3 is TGTGCCAGCAGTTTAGCGCCGGGGTATCAGCCCCAGCATTTT. Amino acid sequence: CASSLAPGYQPQHF.

The V gene is TRBV29-1, the J gene TRBJ1-2; no firm D call. V was shortened by 0 bases and J by 4 bases, with 18 bases between the two germline ends. Looked up from germline, CDR1 is SQVTM and CDR2 is ANQGSEA. The CDR3 contains 16 residues. In DNA, the CDR3 is TGCAGCGTTGAAGATCCCTACAGCCGAGACCCCTATGGCTACACCTTC. Translation gives CSVEDPYSRDPYGYTF.

This clonotype occurred a few times. V gene TRBV7-2 combines with J gene TRBJ1-1; maybe TRBD1 (6 bases). V lost 3 bases and J 1 base, leaving 9 bases between the germline ends. Germline lookup yields CDR1 SGHTA and CDR2 FQGNSA. This CDR3 has 14 amino acids. CDR3 nucleotide sequence: TGTGCCAGCAGCTTTAGGGGGGAGAACACTGAAGCTTTCTTT. Its translation is CASSFRGENTEAFF.

The table lists this clonotype with a few counts. This chain joins TRBV20-1 and TRBJ2-1; TRBD1 agrees at 11 bases. This CDR3 spans 16 amino acids. CDR1 and CDR2 (germline): DFQATT, SNEGSKA (reference sequence). After removal of 1 base from V and 6 bases from J, the junction contained 8 bases not matched to a gene. CDR3 sequence reads: CSARGFGDRGVNEQFF. The DNA of the CDR3 is TGCAGTGCTAGAGGTTTCGGGGACAGGGGGGTCAATGAGCAGTTCTTC.

This sequence joins TRBV11-3 and TRBJ1-1; D is ambiguous. From germline, CDR1 is SGHNT and CDR2 YENEEA. The CDR3 has 14 amino acids. V was clipped by 0 bases and J by 1 base, with 6 bases between them. The CDR3 protein is CASSLDRENTEAFF. CDR3 bases: TGTGCCAGCAGCTTAGACAGAGAGAACACTGAAGCTTTCTTT.

The V gene is TRBV2, the J gene TRBJ2-5; a weak D match, TRBD2 (6 bases). The J call could be wrong; TRBJ2-1 is a better fit for the DNA end. The length of the CDR3 is 13 residues. Per the germline V gene, CDR1 is SNHLY and CDR2 is FYNNEI. The CDR3 sequence: CASVGRGGDEQFF. Written as DNA, the CDR3 is TGTGCCAGCGTAGGCCGCGGAGGGGACGAGCAGTTCTTC.

The chain recombines TRBV4-1 with TRBJ2-5; TRBD2 agrees at 8 bases. V lost 1 base and J lost 5; bases outside the gene matches: 6. CDR1 is MGHRA, CDR2 YSYEKL, per germline. This CDR3 is 15 amino acids long. Here the CDR3 DNA reads TGCGCCAGCAGCCAAGTATTTAGCGGGAAGGAGACCCAGTACTTC. Residues: CASSQVFSGKETQYF.

V and J are TRBV5-1 and TRBJ2-5; a weak D match, TRBD1 (5 bases). Trimming stripped 4 bases from V and 2 bases from J, with 12 bases between. Germline CDR1 reads SGHRS; CDR2 reads YFSETQ. This CDR3 is 14 amino acids long. The DNA for the CDR3 is TGCGCCAGCAGCACGACAGACCAACAAGAGACCCAGTACTTC. This codes for CASSTTDQQETQYF.

The chain links TRBV6-1 to TRBJ2-5; TRBD2 matches 7 bases. Germline V lookup: CDR1 MNHNS, CDR2 SASEGT. This CDR3 comprises 15 residues. Trimming at V came to 1 base and at J to 7 bases, leaving 9 bases not matched to a gene. The CDR3 sequence: CASSEGSRGRGTQYF. CDR3 sequence (DNA): TGTGCCAGCAGTGAAGGGAGTCGGGGGAGGGGGACCCAGTACTTC.

V usage is TRBV9 and J usage is TRBJ2-5; tentatively, D is TRBD1 (6 bases). With 6 bases removed from V and 2 bases from J, the gap between germline ends came to 17 bases. This CDR3 region has 15 residues. Germline V gene lookup returns CDR1 SGDLS and CDR2 YYNGEE. Here the CDR3 DNA reads TGTGCCAGCACTAGGGACACCCTACATCAAGAGACCCAGTACTTC. This sequence encodes CASTRDTLHQETQYF.

V and J are TRBV21-1 and TRBJ2-5; the table names TRBD2, a call not compared with the DNA. The J call may be in error: the DNA end matches TRBJ2-7 better. TRBV21-1 is annotated as a pseudogene. This CDR3 has 16 amino acids. Here the CDR3 DNA reads TGTGCCAGCAGCAAACCCAGGGTGGGACCTTCCTACGAGCAGTACTTC. Protein: CASSKPRVGPSYEQYF.

This chain connects TRBV11-3 to TRBJ2-1; TRBD1 matches 7 bases. With V trimmed by 4 bases and J by 15 bases, 9 bases remained unmatched. Germline values: CDR1 SGHNT, CDR2 YENEEA. There are 12 residues in the CDR3. CDR3 residues: CASSSRQGRLFF. DNA for the CDR3: TGTGCCAGCAGCTCCCGACAGGGCCGCCTGTTCTTC.